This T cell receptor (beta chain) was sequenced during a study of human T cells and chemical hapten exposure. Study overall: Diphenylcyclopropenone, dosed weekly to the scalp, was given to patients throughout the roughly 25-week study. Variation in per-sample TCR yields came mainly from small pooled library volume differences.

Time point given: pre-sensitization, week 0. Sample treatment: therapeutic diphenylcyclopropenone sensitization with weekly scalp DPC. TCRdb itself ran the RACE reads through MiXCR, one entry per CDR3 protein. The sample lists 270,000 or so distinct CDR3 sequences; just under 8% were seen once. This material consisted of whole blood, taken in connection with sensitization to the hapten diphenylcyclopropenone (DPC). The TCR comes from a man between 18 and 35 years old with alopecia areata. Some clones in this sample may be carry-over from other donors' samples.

CDR3 nucleotides: TGTGCCAGCAGCTTAGCCGGGCGGTGGACAGATACGCAGTATTTT. As protein: CASSLAGRWTDTQYF. V and J are TRBV11-2 and TRBJ2-3; D not certain. Per the germline V gene, CDR1 is SGHAT and CDR2 is FQNNGV. Between the trimmed V and J ends, which lost 1 base and 3 bases, there was a span of 11 bases. The CDR3 extends over 15 amino acids.